This T cell receptor (beta chain) was sequenced for a study of T cell repertoires in cytomegalovirus infection. Study observations and caveats: It was HLA-C-restricted CMV-specific TCR beta clonotypes that dominated the response ex vivo.

TCRdb passed the reads through MiXCR, listing each CDR3 protein once. The table shows about 740,000 distinct CDR3 sequences, with 33% occurring only once. Only a few counts were recorded for this clonotype. Antigen specificity is unknown. V shed 5 bases and J shed 3 bases, with 8 bases lying between them. The germline V gene has CDR1 MDHEN and CDR2 SYDVKM. There are 12 residues in the CDR3. The source of this sequence is a human donor in good health (CMV status not recorded). Some clones in this sample may be carry-over from other donors' samples. The specimen comprised cultured PBMCs, sampled from culture after CMV antigen stimulation. The chain recombines TRBV28 with TRBJ2-7; D is unresolved. The CDR3 DNA sequence: TGTGCCAGCAGTCTCTTGGTCTACGAGCAGTACTTC. This codes for CASSLLVYEQYF.